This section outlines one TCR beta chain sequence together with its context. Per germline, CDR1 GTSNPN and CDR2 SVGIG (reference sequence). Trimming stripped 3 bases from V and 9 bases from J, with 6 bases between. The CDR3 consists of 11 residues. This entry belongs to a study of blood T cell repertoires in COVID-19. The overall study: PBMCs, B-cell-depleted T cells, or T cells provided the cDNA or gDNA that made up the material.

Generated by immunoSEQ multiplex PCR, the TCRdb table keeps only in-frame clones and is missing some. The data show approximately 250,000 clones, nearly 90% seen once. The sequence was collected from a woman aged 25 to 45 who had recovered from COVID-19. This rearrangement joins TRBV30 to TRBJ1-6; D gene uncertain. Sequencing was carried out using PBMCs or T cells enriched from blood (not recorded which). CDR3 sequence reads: CAWRRGSPLHF. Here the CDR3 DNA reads TGTGCCTGGAGGCGTGGTTCACCCCTCCACTTT.